Listed below are T cell receptor beta chains from one sample, sequenced in a study of cytomegalovirus exposure and HLA in healthy donors. TCRdb's copy holds only in-frame clones and misses some; the assay was immunoSEQ multiplex PCR. The sample yields 120,000 or so clones, around 72% seen once. The specimen sequenced was PBMCs. The origin of the receptors is a woman aged 50 to 60 in good health and CMV-seropositive. The CDR3 runs from the conserved cysteine through the conserved F or W. The D gene is left open where the match is weak. Only some rows state a clone size, as once, few, many or a class for expanded clones.

d_gene,j_gene,abundance,v_gene,CDR3nt,CDR3aa
TRBD2,TRBJ2-7,NA,TRBV29-1,TGCAGCGTTGGGGGGGGGATGGGGTCAAGCCACGAGCAGTACTTC,CSVGGGMGSSHEQYF
TRBD1,TRBJ2-7,NA,TRBV2,TGTGCCAGTGCCCGGGACAGACCCTACGAGCAGTACTTC,CASARDRPYEQYF
TRBD1,TRBJ1-1,NA,TRBV7-9,TGTGCCAGCAGCTTCGGACAGGGAGGGCACACTGAAGCTTTCTTT,CASSFGQGGHTEAFF
TRBD1,TRBJ2-7,NA,TRBV10-3,TGTGCCATCAGGGATGGTGAGAAGGGGGCATACGAGCAGTACTTC,CAIRDGEKGAYEQYF
NA,TRBJ1-1,few,TRBV7-9,TGTGCCAGCAGCCCAACCAACGGGGTCACTGAAGCTTTCTTT,CASSPTNGVTEAFF
NA,TRBJ2-5,NA,TRBV4-1,TGCGCCAGCAGCTCCATGCAGGTAGAGACCCAGTACTTC,CASSSMQVETQYF
NA,TRBJ2-3,NA,TRBV7-9,TGTGCCAGCATCAGATTGACAGGCACAGATACGCAGTATTTT,CASIRLTGTDTQYF
TRBD2,TRBJ2-1,once,TRBV30,TGTGCCTGGAGTCGTAGCGGGGTACATAGGGATGAGCAGTTCTTC,CAWSRSGVHRDEQFF
NA,TRBJ2-3,few,TRBV6-4,TGTGCCAGCAGTGAAACCGCGGGGAGCACAGATACGCAGTATTTT,CASSETAGSTDTQYF
NA,TRBJ2-6,NA,TRBV5-8,TGTGCCAGCAGCTTGGACAGGGGAGGTTCCGGGGCCAACGTCCTGACTTTC,CASSLDRGGSGANVLTF
NA,TRBJ1-2,few,TRBV7-3,TGTGCCAGCAGCTTTTCCGGAGGGGATGGCTACACCTTC,CASSFSGGDGYTF
TRBD2,TRBJ2-3,NA,TRBV5-1,TGCGCCAGCAGCTTGGTGGTTCTAGCGGGAACCACAGATACGCAGTATTTT,CASSLVVLAGTTDTQYF
NA,TRBJ2-5,NA,TRBV7-2,TGTGCCAGCAGCTTAGGACTATGGGCAGAGACCCAGTACTTC,CASSLGLWAETQYF
NA,TRBJ2-7,NA,TRBV6-1,TGTGCCAGCAGTCCACAGGGAGTTGCCGGCGAGCAGTACTTC,CASSPQGVAGEQYF
NA,TRBJ2-6,NA,TRBV19,TGTGCCAGTAGTATTTGGAGGGACAGCTCTGGGGCCAACGTCCTGACTTTC,CASSIWRDSSGANVLTF
TRBD1,TRBJ1-5,NA,TRBV19,TGTGCCAGTAGTTCCGGGACAGGGGTAGCTCAGCCCCAGCATTTT,CASSSGTGVAQPQHF
TRBD1,TRBJ1-1,NA,TRBV7-9,TGTGCCAGCAGCCGAGGGACAGACACTGAAGCTTTCTTT,CASSRGTDTEAFF
NA,TRBJ1-3,few,TRBV6-1,TGTGCCAGCCGCGAGGGTCGAGGAAACACCATATATTTT,CASREGRGNTIYF
NA,TRBJ2-1,NA,TRBV2,TGTGCCAGCAGTGTTTTTCGAGGTGAGCAGTTCTTC,CASSVFRGEQFF
TRBD1,TRBJ1-2,NA,TRBV28,TGTGCCAGCAGGACACAGGGGGGAGCCTATGGCTACACCTTC,CASRTQGGAYGYTF
TRBD1,TRBJ1-4,few,TRBV4-2,TGTGCCAGCAGTCAAGGCGGGACAGGGACAAATGAAAAACTGTTTTTT,CASSQGGTGTNEKLFF
TRBD1,TRBJ1-3,NA,TRBV6-1,TGTGCCAGCAGTGAAGCACTAACAGGGGATGGAAACACCATATATTTT,CASSEALTGDGNTIYF
NA,TRBJ1-2,NA,TRBV5-1,TGCGCCAGCAGCCCGAGGCCGGGGGCTAACTATGGCTACACCTTC,CASSPRPGANYGYTF
TRBD2,TRBJ2-1,NA,TRBV7-2,TGTGCCAGCAGTTCAACGGGACTAGCGAGTTACGAGCAGTTCTTC,CASSSTGLASYEQFF
NA,TRBJ1-2,NA,TRBV4-1,TGCGCCAGCAGCCAAGCTATAAGGATCACAGCTAACTATGGCTACACCTTC,CASSQAIRITANYGYTF
TRBD1,TRBJ1-2,NA,TRBV6-5,TGTGCCAGCAGTACTAGGACAGGGGGTAACTATGGCTACACCTTC,CASSTRTGGNYGYTF
TRBD2,TRBJ2-7,NA,TRBV7-3,TGTGCCAGCAGCTTAACGGGCGGGAGCTCCTACGAGCAGTACTTC,CASSLTGGSSYEQYF
NA,TRBJ2-4,few,TRBV7-9,TGTGCCAGCAGCCTACGGAGCCTAAACATTCAGTACTTC,CASSLRSLNIQYF
TRBD2,TRBJ2-3,NA,TRBV27,TGTGCCAGCAGTTTGAATCCTCGGAGACTAGCGGCGAGAGATACGCAGTATTTT,CASSLNPRRLAARDTQYF
TRBD2,TRBJ2-1,NA,TRBV25-1,TGTGCCAGCAGTGAATCTAGCGGGAGTAGGTATGAGCAGTTCTTC,CASSESSGSRYEQFF
TRBD1,TRBJ2-7,NA,TRBV4-3,TGCGCCAGCAGCCAAGGGACAGGGCCGTCTAACGAGCAGTACTTC,CASSQGTGPSNEQYF
NA,TRBJ1-4,NA,TRBV18,TGTGCCAGCTCACCAAGCGGGGCAGGCGAAAAACTGTTTTTT,CASSPSGAGEKLFF
NA,TRBJ2-2,NA,TRBV5-8,TGTGCCAGCAGCTTCAGGATCCTGAACACCGGGGAGCTGTTTTTT,CASSFRILNTGELFF
NA,TRBJ1-3,NA,TRBV9,TGTGCCAGCAGCGTAGAAGCAGGGCGGGGAAACACCATATATTTT,CASSVEAGRGNTIYF
TRBD1,TRBJ2-2,once,TRBV7-8,TGTGCCAGCAGCTTAGGAGGCGGCAGGGGGTCCGGGGAGCTGTTTTTT,CASSLGGGRGSGELFF
NA,TRBJ1-1,NA,TRBV6-6,TGTGCCAGCAGCCTCGGGACATCAATGAACACTGAAGCTTTCTTT,CASSLGTSMNTEAFF
NA,TRBJ1-2,NA,TRBV5-6,TGTGCCAGCAGCTTGGCCCCACAGGGTGACGGCTACACCTTC,CASSLAPQGDGYTF
TRBD2,TRBJ2-7,few,TRBV27,TGTGCCTCCGGAAGGGCGGGGGCCTACGAGCAGTACTTC,CASGRAGAYEQYF
TRBD2,TRBJ2-5,NA,TRBV7-3,TGTGCCAGCAGCTTAATCGGGGCTAGCGGGGGCCAAGAGACCCAGTACTTC,CASSLIGASGGQETQYF
TRBD2,TRBJ2-7,NA,TRBV6-5,TGTGCCAGCAGTTACCGGGCGGGGACTAGCGCCTACGAGCAGTACTTC,CASSYRAGTSAYEQYF
NA,TRBJ1-2,NA,TRBV4-3,TGCGCCAGCAGCCAGGGGGGGAGCTATGGCTACACCTTC,CASSQGGSYGYTF